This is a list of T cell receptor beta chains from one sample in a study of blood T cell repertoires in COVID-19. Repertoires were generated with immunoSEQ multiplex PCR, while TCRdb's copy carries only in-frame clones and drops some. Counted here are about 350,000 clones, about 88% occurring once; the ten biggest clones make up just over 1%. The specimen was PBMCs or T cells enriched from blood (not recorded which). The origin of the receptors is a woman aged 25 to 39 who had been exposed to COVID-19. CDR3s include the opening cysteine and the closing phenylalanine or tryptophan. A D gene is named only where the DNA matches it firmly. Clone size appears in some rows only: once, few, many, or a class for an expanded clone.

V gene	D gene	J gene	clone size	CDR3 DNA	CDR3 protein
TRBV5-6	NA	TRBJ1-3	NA	TGTGCCAGCAGCTTGCCAAACTCTGGAAACACCATATATTTT	CASSLPNSGNTIYF
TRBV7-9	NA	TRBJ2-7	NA	TGTGCCAGCAGCGTCTCTTTCGGGGGAACCTACGAGCAGTACTTC	CASSVSFGGTYEQYF
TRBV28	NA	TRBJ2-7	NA	TGTGCCAGCAGTTTATTTCCGGGAGTCTCCTACGAGCAGTACTTC	CASSLFPGVSYEQYF
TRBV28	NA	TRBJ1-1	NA	TGTGCCAGCAGTTTTCGGACAGTGAACACTGAAGCTTTCTTT	CASSFRTVNTEAFF
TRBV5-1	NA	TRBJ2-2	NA	TGCGCCAGCAGCTTAGGACTCAAACCTAGAGGCACCGGGGAGCTGTTTTTT	CASSLGLKPRGTGELFF
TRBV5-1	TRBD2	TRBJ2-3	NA	TGCGCCAGCAGGTCCAGCGGGAGGGCCTATACTACAACAGATACGCAGTATTTT	CASRSSGRAYTTTDTQYF
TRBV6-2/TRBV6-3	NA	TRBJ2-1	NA	TGTGCCAGCAGCGTGACAGGAGTATACAATGAGCAGTTCTTC	CASSVTGVYNEQFF
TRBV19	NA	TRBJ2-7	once	TGTGCCAGTAACGACGGGTCCGTCTACGAGCAGTACTTC	CASNDGSVYEQYF
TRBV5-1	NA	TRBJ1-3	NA	TGCGCCAGCAGCTTGGCCCAGGGAAGGGGAAACACCATATATTTT	CASSLAQGRGNTIYF
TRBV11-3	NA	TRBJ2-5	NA	TGTGCCAGCAGCTTAGATGGAGGGAAGCAAGAGACCCAGTACTTC	CASSLDGGKQETQYF
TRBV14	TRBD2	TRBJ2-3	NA	TGTGCCAGCAGCCAAGTTAGCGGGATGGCAGATACGCAGTATTTT	CASSQVSGMADTQYF
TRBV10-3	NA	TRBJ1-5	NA	TGTGCCACTACCGGGGGGGCGGCGAGCAATCAGCCCCAGCATTTT	CATTGGAASNQPQHF
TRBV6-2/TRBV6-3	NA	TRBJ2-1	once	TGTGCCAGCAGCTCCCTAGGTTACAATGAGCAGTTCTTC	CASSSLGYNEQFF
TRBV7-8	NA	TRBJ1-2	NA	TGTGCCAGCAGCCCTCCACAGGCAGTCTATGGCTACACCTTC	CASSPPQAVYGYTF
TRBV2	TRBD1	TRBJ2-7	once	TGTGCCAGCAGCCGGGACAGGGGAACCTACGAGCAGTACTTC	CASSRDRGTYEQYF
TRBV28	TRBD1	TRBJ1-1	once	TGTGCCAGCAGTTTAATGGGTAGGGGGCGGAACACTGAAGCTTTCTTT	CASSLMGRGRNTEAFF
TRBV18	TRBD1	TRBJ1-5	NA	TGTGCCAGCTCAGCTACAGGGGGCGACGCCAATCAGCCCCAGCATTTT	CASSATGGDANQPQHF
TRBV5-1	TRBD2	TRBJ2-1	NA	TGCGCTTCCCAGGCGGCTAGCGGGAGTATTGAGGGGTTCTTC	CASQAASGSIEGFF
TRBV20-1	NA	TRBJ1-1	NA	TGCAGTGCGCACAGGGTTGAGGAAGCTTTCTTT	CSAHRVEEAFF
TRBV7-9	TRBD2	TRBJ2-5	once	TGTGCCAGCAGCCTAGGGGCTAGCGGGAGGGCCGGGAAGACCCAGTACTTC	CASSLGASGRAGKTQYF
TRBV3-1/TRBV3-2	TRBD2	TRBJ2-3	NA	TGTGCCAGCAGCCAAGTACTAGCGGGAGATGGGGCCTTAGATACGCAGTATTTT	CASSQVLAGDGALDTQYF
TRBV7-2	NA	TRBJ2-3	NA	TGTGCCAGCAGCTTAGCGGAAGGAGGGACGCAGTATTTT	CASSLAEGGTQYF
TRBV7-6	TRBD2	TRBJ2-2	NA	TGTGCCAGCAGCTTAGCCCTAGCGGGAGCCGGCGGGGAGCTGTTTTTT	CASSLALAGAGGELFF
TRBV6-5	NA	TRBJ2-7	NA	TGTGCCAGCAGTTACGGATCCGGGGTTGACTCCTACGAGCAGTACTTC	CASSYGSGVDSYEQYF
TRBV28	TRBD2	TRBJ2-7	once	TGTGCCAGCATCCCCACGAGAGCGGGAGACTACGAGCAGTACTTC	CASIPTRAGDYEQYF
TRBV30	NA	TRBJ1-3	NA	TGTGCCTGGAACGAGGGGGAAGGAAACACCATATATTTT	CAWNEGEGNTIYF
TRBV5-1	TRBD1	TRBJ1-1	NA	TGCGCCAGCAGCCCGACAGGGGCCCCGATGAACACTGAAGCTTTCTTT	CASSPTGAPMNTEAFF
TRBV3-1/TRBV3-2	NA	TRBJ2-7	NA	TGTGCCAGCAGCCCTGCGCAGGGTGGTTACGAGCAGTACTTC	CASSPAQGGYEQYF
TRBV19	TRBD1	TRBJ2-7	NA	TGTGCCAGTAGTATCCCGGACAGGCGGTACGAGCAGTACTTC	CASSIPDRRYEQYF
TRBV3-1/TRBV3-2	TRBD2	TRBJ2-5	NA	TGTGCCAGCAGCCAGTTTCTAGCGGGAGTAGAGGAGACCCAGTACTTC	CASSQFLAGVEETQYF
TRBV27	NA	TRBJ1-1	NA	TGTGCCAGCAGTTCGATACAGGGCTCTGAAGCTTTCTTT	CASSSIQGSEAFF
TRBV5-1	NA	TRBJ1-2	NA	TGCGCCAGCAGCTTCGGGACTCAAAACTATGGCTACACCTTC	CASSFGTQNYGYTF
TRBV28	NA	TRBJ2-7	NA	TGTGCCAGCAGTCAGTTGGCGGAGAACTACGAGCAGTACTTC	CASSQLAENYEQYF
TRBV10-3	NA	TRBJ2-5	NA	TGTGCCATCAGTCAGGGGGGACCGGGAGAGACCCAGTACTTC	CAISQGGPGETQYF
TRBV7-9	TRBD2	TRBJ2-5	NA	TGTGCCAGCAGCCCTGTGTCGCGGGAGGATTCAGAGACCCAGTACTTC	CASSPVSREDSETQYF
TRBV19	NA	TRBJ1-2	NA	TGTGCCAGTAGTATCGCAGGAAACTATGGCTACACCTTC	CASSIAGNYGYTF
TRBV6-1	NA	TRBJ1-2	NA	TGTGCCAGCAGTGAGTCTGGGGGGAGGTACTATGGCTACACCTTC	CASSESGGRYYGYTF
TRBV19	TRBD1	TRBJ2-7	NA	TGTGCCAGTAGTACGACCGGGACAGGGGTCTACGAGCAGTACTTC	CASSTTGTGVYEQYF
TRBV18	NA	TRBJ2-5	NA	TGTGCCAGCTCACCGGGGGGGGCCCGAGTAGAGACCCAGTACTTC	CASSPGGARVETQYF
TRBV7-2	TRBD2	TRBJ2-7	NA	TGTGCCAGCAGCTTAGAGTGGACTAGCGGGAGGGTCGGGAAATACGAGCAGTACTTC	CASSLEWTSGRVGKYEQYF
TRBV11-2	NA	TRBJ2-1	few	TGTGCCGGGGCCGTCTCGGGAGCGTTTTACAATGAGCAGTTCTTC	CAGAVSGAFYNEQFF
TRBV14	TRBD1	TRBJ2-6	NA	TGTGCCAGCAGCCAAGACTTCACAGGGGTCGTCTCCTCTGGGGCCAACGTCCTGACTTTC	CASSQDFTGVVSSGANVLTF
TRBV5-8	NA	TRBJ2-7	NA	TGTGCCAGCAGCTCCACGAGGAAGGGGGATCTGGACGAGCAGTACTTC	CASSSTRKGDLDEQYF
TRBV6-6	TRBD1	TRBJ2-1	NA	TGTGCCAGCAGTCACCCGGGACAGGGGGCCGGTAACTACAATGAGCAGTTCTTC	CASSHPGQGAGNYNEQFF
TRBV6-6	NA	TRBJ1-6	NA	TGTGCCAGCAAAGAAGGGAGCGTAAATAATTCACCCCTCCACTTT	CASKEGSVNNSPLHF
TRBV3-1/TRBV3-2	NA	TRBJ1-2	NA	TGTGCCAGCAGCCAACAGCCGGGGGGCCAAATTTCCTATGGCTACACCTTC	CASSQQPGGQISYGYTF
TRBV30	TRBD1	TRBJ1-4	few	TGTGCCTGGCTGACCAGGGGGCGGGATGAAAAACTGTTTTTT	CAWLTRGRDEKLFF
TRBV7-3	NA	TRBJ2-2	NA	TGTGCCAGCAGCTTCAATGCGAACACCGGGGAGCTGTTTTTT	CASSFNANTGELFF
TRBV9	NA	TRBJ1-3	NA	TGTGCCAGCAGCGTAGACAGGACAGAAGGAAACACCATATATTTT	CASSVDRTEGNTIYF
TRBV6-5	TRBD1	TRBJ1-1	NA	TGTGCCAGCAGTAGACAGGGAAGTTCCACTGAAGCTTTCTTT	CASSRQGSSTEAFF
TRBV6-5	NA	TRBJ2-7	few	TGTGCCAGCAGTTACTTTGCGGATCTGGCCTACGAGCAGTACTTC	CASSYFADLAYEQYF
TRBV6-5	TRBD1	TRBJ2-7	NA	TGTGCCAGCAGTTACTCGGGGGACAGCTCCTACGAGCAGTACTTC	CASSYSGDSSYEQYF
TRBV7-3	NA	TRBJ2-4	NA	TGTGCCAGCAGCCCGGACGGAGGAAACATTCAGTACTTC	CASSPDGGNIQYF